The 21 T cell receptor beta chains listed next were all sequenced from one sample in a study of blood T cell repertoires in COVID-19. Libraries were prepared by immunoSEQ multiplex PCR; TCRdb keeps only in-frame clonotypes and omits some of them. The sample has 100,000 to 150,000 clones, approximately 79% seen once. Input material: PBMCs or T cells enriched from blood (not recorded which). Receptors were obtained from a man aged 40-49 years with acute COVID-19.

This chain connects TRBV19 to TRBJ2-3, with 9 bases aligning to TRBD2. Germline lookup yields CDR1 LNHDA and CDR2 SQIVND (reference sequence). V trimming: 1 base; J trimming: 4 bases; junction bases outside the gene matches: 9. This CDR3 has 17 amino acids. The CDR3 loop is CASSIVPAGGGSDTQYF. In DNA, the CDR3 is TGTGCCAGTAGTATAGTGCCAGCGGGAGGCGGATCAGATACGCAGTATTTT.

The count of this clone is one. The CDR3 nucleotides read TGTGCCAGTAGTCCCGGACTAGCGGGAGGCCTCTATGGTGAGCAGTTCTTC. Translating it yields CASSPGLAGGLYGEQFF. The rearrangement uses TRBV19 and TRBJ2-1, with 14 bases matching TRBD2. The CDR3 is made up of 17 amino acids. Germline assignment: CDR1 LNHDA and CDR2 SQIVND (reference sequence). V was pared by 5 bases and J by 9 bases, with 12 bases of the junction left unmatched.

The V gene is TRBV6-5, the J gene TRBJ1-5; D ambiguous. Deletions cut 8 bases from V and 2 bases from J, with 10 bases between. The CDR3 runs 13 residues. Germline V gives CDR1 MNHEY, CDR2 SVGAGI. The CDR3 reads CASRRGGNQPQHF. For the CDR3, the DNA is TGTGCCAGCCGCCGGGGTGGCAATCAGCCCCAGCATTTT.

The rearrangement joins TRBV30 to TRBJ1-2, with D maybe TRBD1 (6 bases). The length of the CDR3 is 12 residues. Germline assignment: CDR1 GTSNPN and CDR2 SVGIG (reference sequence). The V and J ends lost 5 bases and 8 bases respectively, with 15 bases between them. The CDR3 sequence: CAWAQGGDGYTF. As DNA, the CDR3 is TGTGCCTGGGCCCAAGGGGGTGACGGCTACACCTTC.

The CDR3 region has the DNA TGTGCCAGCAGTTTAACCCGGGCCGGGGAGCTGTTTTTT. It is translated as CASSLTRAGELFF. The chain couples TRBV27 to TRBJ2-2; D is ambiguous. This CDR3 region has 13 residues. Germline V gives CDR1 MNHEY, CDR2 SMNVEV (reference sequence). The V and J ends lost 2 bases and 6 bases respectively, with 7 bases between them.

The chain couples TRBV18 to TRBJ1-2; TRBD1 is a possible D gene (5 bases). CDR1 is KGHSH and CDR2 is LQKENI in the germline V gene. V lost 4 bases to trimming and J lost 2 bases, with 8 bases between them. The CDR3 spans 13 residues. The CDR3 here is CASSLRGNYGYTF. CDR3 in DNA: TGTGCCAGCTCACTTCGGGGGAACTATGGCTACACCTTC.

The gene calls are TRBV13 and TRBJ1-4; no clear D. CDR3 length: 16 residues. From germline, CDR1 is PRHDT and CDR2 FYEKMQ (reference sequence). Deletions cut 5 bases from V and 5 bases from J, with 18 bases between. CDR3 protein: CASSLTPGTSNEKLFF. CDR3 nucleotides: TGTGCCAGCAGCCTTACCCCGGGAACCTCAAATGAAAAACTGTTTTTT.

This chain connects TRBV5-1 to TRBJ1-1; 7 nucleotides align to TRBD1. Trimming cost V 4 bases and J 3 bases; bases outside gene matches: 9. This CDR3 spans 15 amino acids. Germline CDR1 is SGHRS and CDR2 is YFSETQ. The CDR3 nucleotides are TGCGCCAGCAGCCGGCCCAATACAGGGGACACTGAAGCTTTCTTT. As protein: CASSRPNTGDTEAFF.

The chain couples TRBV10-3 to TRBJ2-3; 11 positions agree with TRBD2. The germline gives CDR1 ENHRY, CDR2 SYGVKD. The CDR3 is 15 amino acids. With V trimmed by 3 bases and J by 4 bases, 3 bases remained unmatched. CDR3: CAISELAGVADTQYF. The CDR3 DNA sequence: TGTGCCATCAGTGAACTAGCGGGAGTTGCAGATACGCAGTATTTT.

V and J are TRBV7-3 and TRBJ2-3, with a possible D match to TRBD2 (6 bases). This CDR3 region has 14 residues. The V and J ends lost 0 bases and 8 bases respectively, with 12 bases between them. From germline, CDR1 is SGHTA and CDR2 FQGTGA. DNA for the CDR3: TGTGCCAGCAGCTTAACTATCGGGGGAGGTACGCAGTATTTT. This encodes CASSLTIGGGTQYF.

The rearrangement uses TRBV30 and TRBJ1-4; unclear D gene. V was pared by 1 base and J by 4 bases, with 10 bases between. Germline V gene sequence: CDR1 GTSNPN, CDR2 SVGIG (reference sequence). The CDR3 totals 14 residues. DNA for the CDR3: TGTGCCTGGAGTGCCAAACAGTTTAATGAAAAACTGTTTTTT. Protein sequence: CAWSAKQFNEKLFF.

The V gene is TRBV5-5, the J gene TRBJ2-3, with TRBD2 matching 7 bases. Germline values: CDR1 SGHKS, CDR2 YYEKEE (reference sequence). CDR3 length: 15 residues. V trimming: 0 bases; J trimming: 6 bases; junction bases outside the gene matches: 7. CDR3 loop: CASSLGPGGGDTQYF. The CDR3 nucleotides read TGTGCCAGCAGCTTGGGCCCGGGAGGCGGGGATACGCAGTATTTT.

CDR3 loop: CASSLAPTSFYEQYF. The CDR3 coding sequence is TGTGCCAGCAGCTTAGCCCCGACTTCGTTCTACGAGCAGTACTTC. V gene TRBV7-2 combines with J gene TRBJ2-7, with D uncertain. Trimming stripped 0 bases from V and 3 bases from J, with 12 bases between. Germline-derived CDR1 and CDR2 are SGHTA and FQGNSA. The CDR3 is made up of 15 amino acids.

The chain carries TRBV10-3 and TRBJ2-7; weak D call: TRBD2 (5 bases). Trimming shortened V by 2 bases and J by 7 bases, and 9 bases separated the two germline ends. CDR1 ENHRY and CDR2 SYGVKD come from the germline V gene. The CDR3 sequence is 12 residues long. CDR3 sequence reads: CAISERAGEQYF. The DNA for the CDR3 is TGTGCCATCAGTGAGAGGGCGGGTGAGCAGTACTTC.

The genes are TRBV15 and TRBJ2-5; possible D gene TRBD1, 5 bases. Germline V gene sequence: CDR1 LNHNV, CDR2 YYDKDF (reference sequence). This CDR3 has 14 amino acids. The ends were cut back, 0 bases at V and 1 base at J, with 6 bases in the middle. The CDR3, as DNA: TGTGCCACCAGCAGAGATAGGGGCCAAGAGACCCAGTACTTC. This translates into CATSRDRGQETQYF.

This chain uses TRBV3-1 (or the pseudogene TRBV3-2) with TRBJ1-6; D gene uncertain. Germline-derived CDR1 and CDR2 are LGHDT and YNNKEL (reference sequence). Trimming took 2 bases from V and 8 from J, leaving 19 bases between them. The CDR3 has 17 amino acids. The CDR3 sequence is CASSQPLLGSGDSPLHF. CDR3 nucleotide sequence: TGTGCCAGCAGCCAACCTCTCCTGGGGAGCGGGGATTCACCCCTCCACTTT.

CDR3 nucleotide sequence: TGTGCCAGCAGCTTAAGGGGGACCACCTACGAGCAGTACTTC. This gives the protein CASSLRGTTYEQYF. The chain is built from TRBV11-1 and TRBJ2-7, with D perhaps matching TRBD1 (6 bases). This CDR3 contains 14 residues. V dropped 2 bases and J dropped 2 bases, with 10 bases sitting between them. The V gene's germline CDR1 is SGHAT and CDR2 FQDESV (reference sequence).

The genes are TRBV7-3 and TRBJ2-2; 13 positions agree with TRBD2. Germline CDR1 is SGHTA and CDR2 is FQGTGA. This CDR3 region has 15 residues. V lost 5 bases, J lost 5 bases, and 2 bases stayed unmatched. In DNA form, the CDR3 reads TGTGCCAGCAGCCCGGGACTAGCGGGAACCGGGGAGCTGTTTTTT. Translation: CASSPGLAGTGELFF.

The V call is TRBV7-8, the J call TRBJ1-2; 7 bases match TRBD1. The V gene end was trimmed by 11 bases and the J gene end by 0 bases; junction bases not matched to a gene: 6. This CDR3 has 13 amino acids. The germline gives CDR1 SGHVS, CDR2 FQNEAQ. This chain's CDR3 is CAPRGGSNYGYTF. The CDR3 DNA sequence: TGTGCCCCTAGAGGGGGCTCTAACTATGGCTACACCTTC.

The J gene is TRBJ1-5, the V gene TRBV27; 9 bases map to TRBD1. Germline CDR1 is MNHEY and CDR2 is SMNVEV (reference sequence). The ends lost 6 bases at V and 2 bases at J; junction bases unmatched: 5. The CDR3 is 15 residues long. The CDR3 DNA follows: TGTGCCAGCAGACAGGGGGCACTAGGCAATCAGCCCCAGCATTTT. Amino acid sequence: CASRQGALGNQPQHF.

This sequence joins TRBV19 and TRBJ2-1; 10 bases align to TRBD1. Germline V gene lookup returns CDR1 LNHDA and CDR2 SQIVND (reference sequence). The CDR3 has 14 amino acids. The trim removed 5 bases at V and 8 bases at J, leaving 6 bases unmatched. CDR3 DNA sequence: TGTGCCAGTAGTTCCCCGGACAGGGGGGATGAGCAGTTCTTC. This encodes CASSSPDRGDEQFF.